The next 8 T cell receptor beta chains were all read from a single sample in a study of blood T cells in healthy people across ages (dated by TCRdb to between 2014 and 2017). The library came from 5' RACE. Sequencing was performed on an Illumina HiSeq 2500. A second PCR of about 6 to 11 cycles was performed with a sample-barcoded 5' primer and a J-beta primer mix. TCRdb reprocessed the public reads (quality trimming at Q25 with fastp, clone calling with MiXCR) and kept in-frame beta chains. Identical CDR3 protein sequences are pooled into one entry, listed with their most common genes and DNA. Present in this sample are roughly 2 million distinct CDR3 sequences, roughly 49% of which were seen just once. Of the sample, approximately 2% falls within the top ten clones. Sequencing was performed on blood. Source of these receptors: a woman aged 40 to 50 in good health.

This sequence joins TRBV4-1 and TRBJ2-4; TRBD2 is a possible D gene (6 bases). Trimming shortened V by 5 bases and J by 5 bases, and 13 bases separated the two germline ends. The CDR3 consists of 14 residues. Germline CDR1 is MGHRA and CDR2 is YSYEKL. The CDR3 sequence is CASSKVSGENIQYF. The CDR3 DNA reads as TGCGCCAGCAGCAAGGTCTCGGGGGAAAACATTCAGTACTTC.

The chain combines TRBV6-5 with TRBJ1-2, with unresolved D. The CDR3 is 13 residues long. The germline V gene encodes CDR1 MNHEY and CDR2 SVGAGI. The V end lost 6 bases, the J end lost 5 bases, and 13 bases lay between the germline ends. CDR3 coding DNA: TGTGCCAGCAGCCGGGGAAGAACATATGGCTACACCTTC. It translates to CASSRGRTYGYTF.

V gene TRBV25-1 combines with J gene TRBJ2-3; D is perhaps TRBD2 (5 bases). CDR1 and CDR2 (germline): MGHDK, SYGVNS. Trimming stripped 1 base from V and 2 bases from J, with 7 bases between. The CDR3 totals 14 residues. CDR3: CASSELGATDTQYF. For the CDR3, the DNA is TGTGCCAGCAGTGAATTGGGAGCCACAGATACGCAGTATTTT. Combining the CDR3 with reference TRBV25-1 and TRBJ2-3 gives the whole variable domain EADIYQTPRYLVIGTGKKITLECSQTMGHDKMYWYQQDPGMELHLIHYSYGVNSTEKGDLSSESTVSRIRTEHFPLTLESARPSHTSQYLCASSELGATDTQYFGPGTRLTVL.

This sequence joins TRBV20-1 and TRBJ2-1; 8 nucleotides match TRBD2. V lost 2 bases and J lost 9; bases outside the gene matches: 3. CDR3 size: 12 residues. Germline assignment: CDR1 DFQATT and CDR2 SNEGSKA (reference sequence). CDR3 nucleotides: TGCAGTGCTAGACCGGGACTAGGTGAGCAGTTCTTC. Protein product: CSARPGLGEQFF.

The chain carries TRBV11-2 and TRBJ2-3; D call uncertain. CDR3 length: 14 residues. Trimming pared 5 bases from V and 6 bases from J, leaving 15 bases between. Germline CDR1 SGHAT, CDR2 FQNNGV. This chain's CDR3 is CASSPPRPADTQYF. As DNA, the CDR3 is TGTGCCAGCAGCCCCCCCAGGCCGGCCGATACGCAGTATTTT.

This clonotype showed up just a few times. CDR3 coding DNA: TGTGCCAGCAGCTTAGAGGGGCTAGTGAGCACAGATACGCAGTATTTT. Its protein is CASSLEGLVSTDTQYF. The V gene is TRBV7-8, the J gene TRBJ2-3; TRBD1 is a possible D gene (5 bases). Germline assignment: CDR1 SGHVS and CDR2 FQNEAQ. V dropped 1 base and J dropped 0 bases, with 11 bases sitting between them. This CDR3 is 16 amino acids long. Together with reference TRBV7-8 and TRBJ2-3, the CDR3 gives the full variable domain: GAGVSQSPRYKVAKRGQDVALRCDPISGHVSLFWYQQALGQGPEFLTYFQNEAQLDKSGLPSDRFFAERPEGSVSTLKIQRTQQEDSAVYLCASSLEGLVSTDTQYFGPGTRLTVL.

This clonotype was seen more than once but under ten times. The chain is built from TRBV12-3 or TRBV12-4 and TRBJ1-2; the match to TRBD1 covers 9 bases. Trimming took 6 bases from V and 4 from J; bases not matched to a gene: 6. This CDR3 spans 14 amino acids. CDR3 in DNA: TGTGCCAGCAGCCGGGACAGGGCCTCCTATGGCTACACCTTC. Residues: CASSRDRASYGYTF.

This clonotype was picked up a small number of times. The chain is built from TRBV24-1 and TRBJ2-7; 9 bases agree with TRBD1. The CDR3 runs to 15 residues. The trim removed 3 bases at V and 3 bases at J, leaving 5 bases unmatched. Per germline, CDR1 KGHDR and CDR2 SFDVKD. Here the CDR3 DNA reads TGTGCCACCAGTGATCCCGGGACAGGGCACTACGAGCAGTACTTC. This encodes CATSDPGTGHYEQYF.